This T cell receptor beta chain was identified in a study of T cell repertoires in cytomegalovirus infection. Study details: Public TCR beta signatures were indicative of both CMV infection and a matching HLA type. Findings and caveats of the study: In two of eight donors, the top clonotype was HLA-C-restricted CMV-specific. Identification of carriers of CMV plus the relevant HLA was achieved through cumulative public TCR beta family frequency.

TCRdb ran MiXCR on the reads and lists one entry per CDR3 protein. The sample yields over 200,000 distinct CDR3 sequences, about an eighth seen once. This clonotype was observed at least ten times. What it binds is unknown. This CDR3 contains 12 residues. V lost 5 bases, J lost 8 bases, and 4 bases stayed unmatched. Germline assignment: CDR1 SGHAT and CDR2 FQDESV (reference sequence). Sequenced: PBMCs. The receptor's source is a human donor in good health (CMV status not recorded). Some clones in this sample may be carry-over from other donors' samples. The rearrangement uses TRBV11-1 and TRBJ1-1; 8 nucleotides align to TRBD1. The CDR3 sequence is CASSGQGSEAFF. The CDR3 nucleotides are TGTGCCAGCAGCGGACAGGGCTCCGAAGCTTTCTTT.